This T cell receptor beta chain was captured in a study of cytomegalovirus exposure and HLA in healthy donors. In this sample, this clone turned up a few times. Antigen: not known. Using immunoSEQ multiplex PCR, the repertoire was profiled, and TCRdb retains in-frame clones only, with some absent. The repertoire consists of roughly 100,000 clones, with less than 95% occurring once and the leading ten covering approximately 0.91%. Trimming took 0 bases from V and 2 from J, leaving 8 bases between them. This CDR3 has 14 amino acids. CDR1 is SGHKS and CDR2 is YYEKEE in the germline V gene (reference sequence). Findings and limits, study-wide: Subsequent analysis found a tendency for first-cohort TCR clusters to co-occur within the 120 or so validation repertoires. There were three CMV-associated chains whose specificity for CMV antigens was confirmed in vitro.

The chain carries TRBV5-5 and TRBJ1-1; D remains ambiguous. This sequence was found in a woman aged 18-29 years in good health and CMV-seronegative. The sequencing sample was made of PBMCs. CDR3 region: CASSLVGGNTEAFF. The CDR3 DNA reads as TGTGCCAGCAGCTTGGTAGGAGGAAACACTGAAGCTTTCTTT.